This T cell receptor beta chain originates from a study of blood T cell repertoires in COVID-19. The CDR3 spans 14 residues. The germline gives CDR1 SEHNR, CDR2 FQNEAQ (reference sequence). J lost 1 base, V lost 6 bases, and 4 bases had no gene match. Here immunoSEQ multiplex PCR was the method, and the copy in TCRdb shows in-frame clones only, minus some. The sample yields some 290,000 clones, approximately 86% seen once. The source material was peripheral blood. The clonotype comes from a woman in her 50s who had recovered from COVID-19. The rearrangement joins TRBV7-9 to TRBJ2-3, with TRBD2 matching over 7 bases. The CDR3 is CASRKSGGTDTQYF. CDR3 coding DNA: TGTGCCAGCAGGAAAAGCGGGGGCACAGATACGCAGTATTTT. Full variable domain (remainder filled in from reference TRBV7-9 and TRBJ2-3): DTGVSQNPRHKITKRGQNVTFRCDPISEHNRLYWYRQTLGQGPEFLTYFQNEAQLEKSRLLSDRFSAERPKGSFSTLEIQRTEQGDSAMYLCASRKSGGTDTQYFGPGTRLTVL.